One and the same sample provided the 31 T cell receptor beta chains below, sequenced in a study of control samples from healthy donors and cancer patients. TCRdb's copy holds only in-frame clones and misses some; the assay was immunoSEQ multiplex PCR. The sample yields 350,000 to 450,000 clones, 75% to 95% seen once. Source material: PBMCs. These receptors all come from a man aged 40-49 years with head and neck cancer.

The CDR3 reads CASSPGTGLTTDTQYF. In DNA, the CDR3 is TGCGCCAGCAGCCCGGGGACAGGGCTCACCACAGATACGCAGTATTTT. V usage is TRBV5-1 and J usage is TRBJ2-3; 9 bases line up with TRBD1. The V gene's germline CDR1 is SGHRS and CDR2 YFSETQ. The V segment lost 4 bases and the J segment 2 bases; nucleotides outside the gene matches: 8. The CDR3 loop spans 16 amino acids.

The rearrangement uses TRBV28 and TRBJ1-4; D is ambiguous. This CDR3 contains 13 residues. V lost 2 bases, J lost 5 bases, and 6 bases lay in between. Germline CDR1 reads MDHEN; CDR2 reads SYDVKM. The DNA for the CDR3 is TGTGCCAGCAGTTTAGGCAGAAATGAAAAACTGTTTTTT. Its translation is CASSLGRNEKLFF.

This clone was seen only a few times. The rearrangement joins TRBV6-1 to TRBJ1-4; D may be TRBD1 (6 bases). Trimming stripped 2 bases from V and 8 bases from J, with 18 bases between. The CDR3 covers 16 residues. CDR1 is MNHNS, CDR2 SASEGT, per germline. CDR3 amino acids: CASSELYLGAWEKLFF. CDR3 nucleotides: TGTGCCAGCAGTGAATTGTATTTGGGGGCTTGGGAAAAACTGTTTTTT.

The rearrangement joins TRBV12-3 or TRBV12-4 to TRBJ1-1; D gene ambiguous. The CDR3 runs to 13 residues. Trimming stripped 9 bases from V and 5 bases from J, with 16 bases between. As DNA, the CDR3 is TGTGCCAGTTCCTTGGCGGGCGGTACTGAAGCTTTCTTT. This encodes CASSLAGGTEAFF.

The gene calls are TRBV6-5 and TRBJ1-6, with D unresolved. The CDR3 has 14 amino acids. Trimming removed 10 bases from V and 7 bases from J, with 17 bases in between. The germline CDR1 and CDR2 sequences are MNHEY and SVGAGI. The CDR3 reads CATARLTSNSPLHF. CDR3 nucleotides: TGTGCCACCGCCCGACTCACCTCCAATTCACCCCTCCACTTT.

V and J are TRBV4-2 and TRBJ2-1; tentatively, D is TRBD1 or TRBD2 (6 bases each). From germline, CDR1 is LGHNA and CDR2 YNFKEQ. Trimming took 3 bases from V and 8 from J, leaving 20 bases between them. The CDR3 runs 16 residues. CDR3 sequence: CASSQGAQRDFYEQFF. The CDR3 DNA reads TGTGCCAGCAGCCAGGGGGCCCAGAGGGACTTTTATGAGCAGTTCTTC.

The genes are TRBV7-9 and TRBJ2-5; no clear D. The CDR3 consists of 13 residues. The ends were cut back, 7 bases at V and 5 bases at J, with 14 bases in the middle. The germline CDR1 and CDR2 sequences are SEHNR and FQNEAQ (reference sequence). The CDR3: CASKPGSYETQYF. The CDR3 nucleotides read TGTGCCAGCAAACCCGGGTCCTACGAGACCCAGTACTTC.

The rearrangement links TRBV7-9 to TRBJ2-2, with 7 bases matching TRBD2. Germline lookup yields CDR1 SEHNR and CDR2 FQNEAQ (reference sequence). The CDR3 covers 16 residues. V was pared by 2 bases and J by 6 bases, with 9 bases of the junction left unmatched. The CDR3 sequence: CASSLSDGRRAGELFF. The DNA of the CDR3 is TGTGCCAGCAGCTTATCGGACGGGAGGAGGGCCGGGGAGCTGTTTTTT.

This clone was counted between two and nine times. The chain joins TRBV6-5 to TRBJ2-7; 7 nucleotides agree with TRBD1. Trimming took 6 bases from V and 11 from J; bases not matched to a gene: 7. Germline CDR1 MNHEY, CDR2 SVGAGI. The CDR3 totals 11 residues. The CDR3 bases are TGTGCCAGCAGCCTTGGGACAGCCAAGTACTTC. It specifies CASSLGTAKYF.

J is TRBJ1-2 and V is TRBV4-1; 9 bases fit TRBD1. The germline V gene has CDR1 MGHRA and CDR2 YSYEKL. With 3 bases clipped from V and 4 bases from J, the junction kept 9 bases outside the gene matches. This CDR3 contains 16 residues. CDR3 sequence reads: CASSQPLKGQGYGYTF. The CDR3 DNA sequence: TGCGCCAGCAGCCAGCCTTTGAAGGGACAGGGCTATGGCTACACCTTC.

This sequence joins TRBV7-2 and TRBJ2-5, with 7 nucleotides matching TRBD1. Germline-derived CDR1 and CDR2 are SGHTA and FQGNSA. This CDR3 comprises 13 residues. The V segment lost 5 bases and the J segment 4 bases; nucleotides outside the gene matches: 4. CDR3 amino acids: CASSMTGIETQYF. The DNA of the CDR3 is TGTGCCAGCAGCATGACAGGGATAGAGACCCAGTACTTC.

This clone was counted a single time. The V and J genes are TRBV29-1 and TRBJ1-6; 7 bases line up with TRBD1. The CDR3 consists of 13 residues. CDR1 is SQVTM and CDR2 is ANQGSEA in the germline V gene. J was trimmed by 5 bases and V by 7 bases; bases with no gene match: 5. The CDR3 DNA reads TGCAGCGGATCTACAGGGGATAATTCACCCCTCCACTTT. Translated, it gives CSGSTGDNSPLHF.

The chain joins TRBV19 to TRBJ1-1; D may be TRBD1 (6 bases). Germline-derived CDR1 and CDR2 are LNHDA and SQIVND (reference sequence). Trimming stripped 6 bases from V and 0 bases from J, with 17 bases between. The CDR3 covers 16 residues. CDR3 in amino acids: CASSSSDRSLNTEAFF. For the CDR3, the DNA is TGTGCCAGTAGCAGCTCAGACAGGTCCTTGAACACTGAAGCTTTCTTT.

The V call is TRBV27, the J call TRBJ2-1; 10 bases are a match to TRBD2. Germline assignment: CDR1 MNHEY and CDR2 SMNVEV (reference sequence). CDR3 length equals 17 residues. After removal of 5 bases from V and 7 bases from J, the junction contained 14 bases not matched to a gene. Written as DNA, the CDR3 is TGTGCCAGCAGTCCCTACCCAGCGGGAGGGCCGGGAAATGAGCAGTTCTTC. This sequence encodes CASSPYPAGGPGNEQFF.

The rearrangement uses TRBV19 and TRBJ1-5; 7 bases line up with TRBD1. The germline gives CDR1 LNHDA, CDR2 SQIVND (reference sequence). The CDR3 runs to 14 residues. Trimming cost V 10 bases and J 4 bases; bases outside gene matches: 10. The CDR3 loop reads CATTRQGGNQPQHF. The CDR3, as DNA: TGTGCCACCACCCGACAGGGAGGTAATCAGCCCCAGCATTTT.

The gene calls are TRBV9 and TRBJ1-1; D is possibly TRBD1 (5 bases). With 3 bases removed from V and 3 bases from J, the gap between germline ends came to 15 bases. Germline-derived CDR1 and CDR2 are SGDLS and YYNGEE. This CDR3 contains 15 residues. The CDR3 nucleotides read TGTGCCAGCAGCGCCGGTCTAGGGGTGGACACTGAAGCTTTCTTT. It translates to CASSAGLGVDTEAFF.

The chain combines TRBV5-4 with TRBJ1-1, with D possibly being TRBD1 (6 bases). Germline CDR1 is SGHNT and CDR2 is YYREEE (reference sequence). V lost 4 bases, J lost 0 bases, and 10 bases lay in between. The CDR3 covers 14 residues. CDR3 sequence reads: CASSKTGLNTEAFF. For the CDR3, the DNA is TGTGCCAGCAGCAAGACAGGATTGAACACTGAAGCTTTCTTT.

The V call is TRBV7-3, the J call TRBJ2-7; D might be TRBD1 (6 bases). V gave up 4 bases and J gave up 5 bases, with 6 bases separating them. CDR1 and CDR2 (germline): SGHTA, FQGTGA. CDR3 length: 11 amino acids. For the CDR3, the DNA is TGTGCCAGCAGCTCAGGGGACGAGCAGTACTTC. Protein: CASSSGDEQYF.

The rearrangement uses TRBV3-1 (or the pseudogene TRBV3-2) and TRBJ2-2; D is ambiguous. V gave up 2 bases and J gave up 5 bases, with 9 bases separating them. CDR1 and CDR2 from the germline V gene are LGHDT and YNNKEL (reference sequence). This CDR3 spans 14 amino acids. CDR3 residues: CASSQNPGTGELFF. The CDR3 coding sequence is TGTGCCAGCAGCCAAAACCCCGGGACCGGGGAGCTGTTTTTT.

This sequence joins TRBV6-1 and TRBJ2-1, with 11 positions matching TRBD1. The CDR3 is 16 residues long. In germline, CDR1 is MNHNS, CDR2 SASEGT. V was clipped by 6 bases and J by 7 bases; unmatched bases: 11. CDR3 region: CASREWTGGAMNEQFF. The CDR3 nucleotides are TGTGCCAGCAGAGAATGGACAGGGGGCGCAATGAATGAGCAGTTCTTC.

V usage is TRBV3-1 (or the pseudogene TRBV3-2) and J usage is TRBJ2-1, with 8 positions matching TRBD1. The CDR3 length is 18 residues. V lost 4 bases, J lost 0 bases, and 11 bases stayed unmatched. The germline V gene encodes CDR1 LGHDT and CDR2 YNNKEL (reference sequence). In nucleotides, the CDR3 is TGTGCCAGCAGCCCCCTTTTCAGACAGGGGTCCTCCTACAATGAGCAGTTCTTC. It encodes CASSPLFRQGSSYNEQFF.

This rearrangement joins TRBV6-5 to TRBJ1-5; the match to TRBD1 covers 10 bases. V dropped 4 bases and J dropped 10; count of bases not matched to a gene: 10. The CDR3 loop spans 15 amino acids. CDR1 MNHEY and CDR2 SVGAGI come from the germline V gene. The CDR3 region is CASSFTMTGGTPQHF. The CDR3 coding sequence is TGTGCCAGCAGTTTCACCATGACAGGGGGCACTCCCCAGCATTTT.

The gene calls are TRBV30 and TRBJ1-2; unclear D gene. The CDR3 consists of 13 residues. Trimming removed 2 bases at V and 8 bases at J, with 15 bases between. CDR1 and CDR2 (germline): GTSNPN, SVGIG (reference sequence). This CDR3 reads CAWSSALPGGYTF. CDR3 bases: TGTGCCTGGAGTTCGGCGCTCCCGGGGGGCTACACCTTC.

The sample holds one count of this clone. The rearrangement joins TRBV7-2 to TRBJ2-7; 8 bases match TRBD2. The CDR3 has 14 residues. V shed 3 bases, J shed 1 base, and the junction held 2 bases outside the gene matches. Germline-derived CDR1 and CDR2 are SGHTA and FQGNSA. In DNA form, the CDR3 reads TGTGCCAGCAGCTTCGGGGGGGAGTCCTACGAGCAGTACTTC. Its protein is CASSFGGESYEQYF.

V is TRBV10-3 and J is TRBJ1-2; D is undetermined. Trimming removed 3 bases at V and 0 bases at J, with 8 bases between. The CDR3 totals 14 residues. Looked up from germline, CDR1 is ENHRY and CDR2 is SYGVKD. The CDR3 sequence is CAISDSRSNYGYTF. The CDR3 region has the DNA TGTGCCATCAGTGACAGTCGTTCTAACTATGGCTACACCTTC.

This rearrangement joins TRBV4-3 to TRBJ2-2; D unresolved. Germline CDR1 LGHNA, CDR2 YSLEER. The V and J ends lost 0 bases and 5 bases respectively, with 13 bases between them. The CDR3 length is 16 residues. The CDR3 bases are TGCGCCAGCAGCCAAGACGGCCCTATCGCAACCGGGGAGCTGTTTTTT. Its translation is CASSQDGPIATGELFF.

The table lists this clone with a count of one. The chain joins TRBV5-6 to TRBJ1-5, with a tentative D call TRBD1 (5 bases). CDR3 length equals 15 residues. The ends were cut back, 4 bases at V and 0 bases at J, with 11 bases in the middle. Germline V lookup: CDR1 SGHDT, CDR2 YYEEEE. The CDR3 is CASSIRGYSNQPQHF. CDR3 in DNA: TGTGCCAGCAGCATAAGGGGCTATAGCAATCAGCCCCAGCATTTT.

The count of this clone is one. This chain connects TRBV11-2 to TRBJ2-5; the match to TRBD1 covers 10 bases. CDR1 is SGHAT and CDR2 is FQNNGV in the germline V gene. The CDR3 loop spans 16 amino acids. V lost 5 bases to trimming and J lost 3 bases; unmatched junction nucleotides: 9. CDR3 DNA sequence: TGTGCCAGCAGCCCCGACAGGGGGCGGGGGGAAGAGACCCAGTACTTC. Its protein product is CASSPDRGRGEETQYF.

The rearrangement joins TRBV10-3 to TRBJ2-1; no clear D gene. Germline CDR1 and CDR2: ENHRY and SYGVKD. CDR3 size: 14 residues. V shed 4 bases and J shed 1 base, with 8 bases lying between them. CDR3 protein: CAISAGESYNEQFF. CDR3 nucleotides: TGTGCCATCAGTGCGGGCGAGTCCTACAATGAGCAGTTCTTC.

The chain links TRBV4-1 to TRBJ1-2, with TRBD1 matching over 7 bases. There are 19 residues in the CDR3. Germline values: CDR1 MGHRA, CDR2 YSYEKL. The V gene end was trimmed by 0 bases and the J gene end by 7 bases; junction bases not matched to a gene: 20. CDR3 region: CASSQERTGVVVRARGYTF. In DNA form, the CDR3 reads TGCGCCAGCAGCCAAGAGAGAACAGGGGTAGTGGTTAGGGCGCGTGGCTACACCTTC.

The V and J genes are TRBV11-2 and TRBJ2-2; D remains ambiguous. The CDR3 has 16 residues. The V and J ends lost 4 bases and 7 bases respectively, with 19 bases between them. The germline CDR1 and CDR2 sequences are SGHAT and FQNNGV. The CDR3 DNA reads as TGTGCCAGCAGCTCCGGTAACTGGGGTCGAAGCGGGGAGCTGTTTTTT. Its protein is CASSSGNWGRSGELFF. Together with reference TRBV11-2 and TRBJ2-2, the CDR3 gives the full variable domain: EAGVAQSPRYKIIEKRQSVAFWCNPISGHATLYWYQQILGQGPKLLIQFQNNGVVDDSQLPKDRFSAERLKGVDSTLKIQPAKLEDSAVYLCASSSGNWGRSGELFFGEGSRLTVL.